One and the same sample provided the 18 T cell receptor beta chains below, sequenced in a study of graft-versus-host responses after intestinal transplantation. Data came from immunoSEQ multiplex PCR; TCRdb stores just in-frame clones and leaves some out. The data show about 2,200 clones, around 35% seen once. CFSE-labeled responder cells (approximately 200,000) were plated with approximately 200,000 irradiated, violet-dye-labeled stimulator cells. Sequencing used alloreactive CD8+ T cells from a mixed lymphocyte reaction culture, obtained before transplantation. Subset reported: CFSE-low proliferating T cells sorted from roughly six-day pre-transplant mixed lymphocyte reaction (GvH or HvG direction). Receptor source: a human patient who was an organ donor for intestinal transplantation.

This clone was counted once. The chain is built from TRBV6-1 and TRBJ1-6; weak D call: TRBD1 (5 bases). Germline V gene lookup returns CDR1 MNHNS and CDR2 SASEGT. The V gene lost 2 bases and the J gene lost 1 base, with 18 bases spanning the gap. The CDR3 runs 19 residues. The CDR3 sequence is CASSELAGEAGSYNSPLHF. In DNA, the CDR3 is TGTGCCAGCAGTGAACTTGCGGGGGAGGCAGGGTCCTATAATTCACCCCTCCACTTT.

The chain combines TRBV27 with TRBJ1-6, with D perhaps TRBD1 (5 bases). The CDR3 runs 14 residues. Germline V gene lookup returns CDR1 MNHEY and CDR2 SMNVEV (reference sequence). V was shortened by 7 bases and J by 10 bases, with 17 bases between the two germline ends. The CDR3 loop is CASTQGGNRSPLHF. DNA of the CDR3: TGTGCCAGCACCCAGGGAGGGAATCGGTCACCCCTCCACTTT.

This rearrangement joins TRBV5-6 to TRBJ2-7; TRBD1 is a possible D gene (5 bases). The CDR3 covers 17 residues. Trimming removed 1 base from V and 0 bases from J, with 17 bases in between. Germline assignment: CDR1 SGHDT and CDR2 YYEEEE. CDR3: CASSLWSRGSPSYEQYF. Written as DNA, the CDR3 is TGTGCCAGCAGCTTGTGGAGTAGGGGCAGTCCCTCCTACGAGCAGTACTTC.

This clone was seen a few times. Germline is not matched at one junction end, which may reflect a read error. The rearrangement joins TRBV4-1 to TRBJ1-5; no definite D call. CDR3 size: 13 residues. Germline V gene lookup returns CDR1 MGHRA and CDR2 YSYEKL. CDR3 sequence: CASSQGINQPQHF. CDR3 in DNA: TGCGCCAGCAGTCAAGGGATTAATCAGCCCCAGCATTTT.

This clone was seen more than once but under ten times. J is TRBJ2-5 and V is TRBV29-1; TRBD2 might be the D (6 bases). Germline V CDR1 and CDR2: SQVTM, ANQGSEA. The V end was cut by 7 bases, the J end by 4 bases, with 16 bases between. The CDR3 consists of 13 residues. CDR3 region: CSASKTSGETQYF. In DNA form, the CDR3 reads TGCAGCGCCTCTAAGACTAGTGGAGAGACCCAGTACTTC.

V and J are TRBV5-4 and TRBJ2-7; D may correspond to TRBD1 or TRBD2 (7 bases each). Trimming cost V 4 bases and J 1 base, with 15 bases left between them. The CDR3 is made up of 15 amino acids. The germline gives CDR1 SGHNT, CDR2 YYREEE (reference sequence). CDR3 nucleotides: TGTGCCAGCAGCCCCCCAGGGGGACTATCCTACGAGCAGTACTTC. This codes for CASSPPGGLSYEQYF.

This chain links TRBV30 with TRBJ1-1, with D perhaps TRBD1 (5 bases). Germline V CDR1 and CDR2: GTSNPN, SVGIG (reference sequence). This CDR3 is 15 amino acids long. Trimming took 5 bases from V and 6 from J, leaving 22 bases between them. CDR3 amino acids: CAWDTHGTYKAEAFF. The CDR3 bases are TGTGCCTGGGATACACACGGGACCTATAAGGCTGAAGCTTTCTTT.

The chain links TRBV4-2 to TRBJ2-7; no clear D. CDR3 length: 13 amino acids. V gave up 4 bases and J gave up 4 bases, with 11 bases separating them. Germline V gene lookup returns CDR1 LGHNA and CDR2 YNFKEQ. In DNA form, the CDR3 reads TGTGCCAGCAGCCTTCGGTCCGCTTACGAGCAGTACTTC. Its translation: CASSLRSAYEQYF.

V and J are TRBV7-2 and TRBJ1-2; D is perhaps TRBD1 (5 bases). V lost 1 base and J lost 6, with 21 bases in between. The CDR3 runs to 17 residues. Germline CDR1 reads SGHTA; CDR2 reads FQGNSA. In DNA form, the CDR3 reads TGTGCCAGCAGCTTAGTTTGGTGGGACCGCAATCCGCATGGCTACACCTTC. Protein: CASSLVWWDRNPHGYTF.

For this clone: A single base separates this from a much larger clone, so it may be a read error. This rearrangement joins TRBV5-1 to TRBJ2-3; the D gene is possibly TRBD2 (6 bases). CDR3 length equals 15 residues. Germline lookup yields CDR1 SGHRS and CDR2 YFSETQ. Between the trimmed V and J ends, which lost 3 bases and 6 bases, there was a span of 17 bases. CDR3 in DNA: TGCGCCAGCAGCTGGGCCAGGACGGAGGGGGATACGCAGTATTTT. It codes for CASSWARTEGDTQYF.

The J gene is TRBJ1-1, the V gene TRBV7-2, with 7 bases identical to TRBD1. The germline V gene has CDR1 SGHTA and CDR2 FQGNSA. After removal of 5 bases from V and 1 base from J, the junction contained 7 bases not matched to a gene. The CDR3 totals 15 residues. This CDR3 reads CASSLQGTTNTEAFF. Written as DNA, the CDR3 is TGTGCCAGCAGCCTACAGGGGACTACGAACACTGAAGCTTTCTTT.

The chain joins TRBV6-1 to TRBJ2-7, with 10 bases fitting TRBD1. This CDR3 is 15 amino acids long. Per germline, CDR1 MNHNS and CDR2 SASEGT. V shed 6 bases and J 2 bases; nucleotides not matched to a gene: 7. CDR3 loop: CASSPRQGAAYEQYF. The DNA for the CDR3 is TGTGCCAGCAGCCCGAGACAGGGGGCGGCCTACGAGCAGTACTTC.

This clone is labeled large (0.1 to 1%). This sequence joins TRBV19 and TRBJ1-4; perhaps TRBD1 as D (6 bases). Trimming shortened V by 4 bases and J by 8 bases, and 23 bases separated the two germline ends. Germline V gene data show CDR1 as LNHDA and CDR2 as SQIVND (reference sequence). The CDR3 is 17 residues long. The CDR3, as DNA: TGTGCCAGTAGTAACGAACTGCAAGGGGGTTATATAGAAAAACTGTTTTTT. Residues: CASSNELQGGYIEKLFF. The whole variable domain, remainder taken from reference TRBV19 and TRBJ1-4, is DGGITQSPKYLFRKEGQNVTLSCEQNLNHDAMYWYRQDPGQGLRLIYYSQIVNDFQKGDIAEGYSVSREKKESFPLTVTSAQKNPTAFYLCASSNELQGGYIEKLFFGSGTQLSVL.

The chain carries TRBV9 and TRBJ1-2; 7 bases are shared with TRBD1. Germline V gene data show CDR1 as SGDLS and CDR2 as YYNGEE. The ends lost 3 bases at V and 3 bases at J; junction bases unmatched: 5. This CDR3 is built from 14 residues. CDR3 nucleotide sequence: TGTGCCAGCAGCGCCCAGGGGGGAGACTATGGCTACACCTTC. Amino acids: CASSAQGGDYGYTF.

V gene TRBV7-7 combines with J gene TRBJ2-2, with TRBD2 as a possible D gene (6 bases). This CDR3 contains 13 residues. The V end lost 5 bases, the J end lost 5 bases, and 9 bases lay between the germline ends. The V gene's germline CDR1 is SSHAT and CDR2 FNYEAQ (reference sequence). The CDR3 here is CASSPRGTGELFF. The CDR3 DNA reads as TGTGCCAGCAGCCCCCGGGGGACCGGGGAGCTGTTTTTT.

This clone is deemed medium-sized. This chain uses TRBV6-1 with TRBJ2-7; a weak D match, TRBD1 (5 bases). The CDR3 length is 14 residues. V was pared by 4 bases and J by 2 bases, with 12 bases between. The V gene's germline CDR1 is MNHNS and CDR2 SASEGT. CDR3 protein: CASSGRMGPYEQYF. CDR3 coding DNA: TGTGCCAGCAGTGGACGGATGGGGCCCTACGAGCAGTACTTC.

The CDR3 here is CSVRDRAPLPSGANVLTF. DNA of the CDR3: TGCAGCGTCCGGGACAGGGCGCCCCTCCCCTCTGGGGCCAACGTCCTGACTTTC. V usage is TRBV29-1 and J usage is TRBJ2-6, with 9 nucleotides matching TRBD1. This CDR3 region has 18 residues. Germline CDR1 SQVTM, CDR2 ANQGSEA. Trimming removed 6 bases from V and 0 bases from J; junction bases left unmatched: 12.

This rearrangement joins TRBV27 to TRBJ1-2; TRBD1 might be the D (6 bases). The CDR3 has 15 amino acids. Germline V lookup: CDR1 MNHEY, CDR2 SMNVEV (reference sequence). V was cut by 3 bases and J by 8 bases, with 19 bases left in between. The CDR3 loop is CASSFGVGGISGYTF. DNA for the CDR3: TGTGCCAGCAGTTTTGGGGTAGGGGGGATTAGCGGCTACACCTTC.